The source of this T cell receptor beta chain is a study of identical twins. Via MiXCR, TCRdb re-called the 5' RACE reads, giving one row per CDR3 protein. The table has 640,000 or so distinct CDR3 sequences, 5.5% to 7.5% seen once. Germline CDR1 and CDR2: DFQATT and SNEGSKA (reference sequence). This CDR3 comprises 18 residues. J gave up 4 bases and V 6 bases, and 11 bases lay outside the gene matches. The sequence was collected from a man between 18 and 35 years old in good health. J is TRBJ2-6 and V is TRBV20-1; 14 nucleotides align to TRBD2. The sequencing sample was made of naive T cells sorted from blood. CDR3 in DNA: TGCAGTGCCCGACCGGGACTAGCGGGAGTTTCCGGGGCCAACGTCCTGACTTTC. Amino acid sequence: CSARPGLAGVSGANVLTF.